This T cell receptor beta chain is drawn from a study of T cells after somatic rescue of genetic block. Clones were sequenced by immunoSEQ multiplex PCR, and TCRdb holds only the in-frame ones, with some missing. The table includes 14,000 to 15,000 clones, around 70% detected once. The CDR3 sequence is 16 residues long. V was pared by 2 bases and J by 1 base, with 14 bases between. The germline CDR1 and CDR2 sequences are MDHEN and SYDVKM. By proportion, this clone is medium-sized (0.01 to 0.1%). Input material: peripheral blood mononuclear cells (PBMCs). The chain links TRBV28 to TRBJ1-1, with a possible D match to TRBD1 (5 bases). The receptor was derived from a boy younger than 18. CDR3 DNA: TGTGCCAGCAGTTTAATATGGAGGGGAAGGAACACTGAAGCTTTCTTT. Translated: CASSLIWRGRNTEAFF. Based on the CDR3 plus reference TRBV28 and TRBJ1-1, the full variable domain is DVKVTQSSRYLVKRTGEKVFLECVQDMDHENMFWYRQDPGLGLRLIYFSYDVKMKEKGDIPEGYSVSREKKERFSLILESASTNQTSMYLCASSLIWRGRNTEAFFGQGTRLTVV.